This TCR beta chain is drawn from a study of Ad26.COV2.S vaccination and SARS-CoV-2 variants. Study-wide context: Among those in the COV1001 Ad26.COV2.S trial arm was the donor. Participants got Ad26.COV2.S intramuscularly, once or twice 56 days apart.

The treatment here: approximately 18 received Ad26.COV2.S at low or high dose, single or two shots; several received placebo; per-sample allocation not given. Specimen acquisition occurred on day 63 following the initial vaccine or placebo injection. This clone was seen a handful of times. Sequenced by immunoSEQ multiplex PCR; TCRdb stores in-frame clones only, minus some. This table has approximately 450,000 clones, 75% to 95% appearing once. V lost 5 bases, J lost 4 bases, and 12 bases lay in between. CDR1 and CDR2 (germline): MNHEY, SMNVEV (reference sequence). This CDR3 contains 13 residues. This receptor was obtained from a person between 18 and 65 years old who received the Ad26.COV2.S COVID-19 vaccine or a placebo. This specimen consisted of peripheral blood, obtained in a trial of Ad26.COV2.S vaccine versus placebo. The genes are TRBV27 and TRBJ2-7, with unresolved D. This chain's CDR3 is CASSLAWGYEQYF. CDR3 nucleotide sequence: TGTGCCAGCAGTCTCGCCTGGGGTTACGAGCAGTACTTC.